A single sample gave rise to the 15 T cell receptor beta chains below, sequenced in a study of vaccination effects on CD4 cells after COVID-19. Sequencing was preceded by expansion of antigen-specific CD4+ T cells with viral peptide pools in the ViraFEST assay. The culture ran for nine to ten days, and then CD4+ T cells were isolated. Absence of prior SARS-CoV-2 infection characterized the vaccine recipients, who showed negative nucleocapsid antibodies. The data were produced by immunoSEQ multiplex PCR, yet TCRdb's version contains in-frame clones alone and is incomplete. The sample has more than 20,000 clones, over 60% seen once; the top ten hold about 9.4%. Their antigens are not known. Sequencing used CD4+ T cells from PBMCs cultured with HCoV-NL63 spike peptides, obtained before COVID-19 vaccination. These receptors all stem from a human donor who received a COVID-19 vaccine.

The gene calls are TRBV2 and TRBJ1-5; 7 bases are a match to TRBD1. V gave up 5 bases and J gave up 7 bases; unmatched junction bases: 8. The CDR3 length is 14 residues. Per the germline V gene, CDR1 is SNHLY and CDR2 is FYNNEI. CDR3 bases: TGTGCCAGCAGTACAGAGGGGGCTGGACAGCCCCAGCATTTT. Protein product: CASSTEGAGQPQHF.

This clone has only a few counts. This chain connects TRBV19 to TRBJ1-2; D ambiguous. The CDR3 spans 14 residues. Germline CDR1 and CDR2: LNHDA and SQIVND (reference sequence). V was cut by 3 bases and J by 5 bases, with 13 bases left in between. CDR3 sequence reads: CASSMGGAVYGYTF. DNA of the CDR3: TGTGCCAGTAGTATGGGAGGAGCGGTGTATGGCTACACCTTC. Full variable domain (rest looked up from reference TRBV19 and TRBJ1-2): DGGITQSPKYLFRKEGQNVTLSCEQNLNHDAMYWYRQDPGQGLRLIYYSQIVNDFQKGDIAEGYSVSREKKESFPLTVTSAQKNPTAFYLCASSMGGAVYGYTFGSGTRLTVV.

This clone was counted only a few times. V gene TRBV5-1 combines with J gene TRBJ2-7; no firm D call. Germline values: CDR1 SGHRS, CDR2 YFSETQ. This CDR3 is 13 amino acids long. V was pared by 1 base and J by 0 bases, with 5 bases between. CDR3 residues: CASSLRGSYEQYF. The DNA of the CDR3 is TGCGCCAGCAGCTTGCGAGGCTCCTACGAGCAGTACTTC.

The chain has TRBV6-1 and TRBJ1-1; TRBD1 matches at 10 bases. V lost 0 bases, J lost 2 bases, and 9 bases stayed unmatched. The V gene's germline CDR1 is MNHNS and CDR2 SASEGT. CDR3 size: 18 residues. Here the CDR3 DNA reads TGTGCCAGCAGTGAAGCGAGACTGGGACAGGGGATTAACACTGAAGCTTTCTTT. Translation gives CASSEARLGQGINTEAFF.

The V gene is TRBV5-6, the J gene TRBJ2-7, with 8 nucleotides matching TRBD1. This CDR3 spans 14 amino acids. Germline V gene lookup returns CDR1 SGHDT and CDR2 YYEEEE. V lost 5 bases, J lost 4 bases, and 8 bases stayed unmatched. The DNA of the CDR3 is TGTGCCAGCAGACGGACAGGGCGAAAGTACGAGCAGTACTTC. The encoded protein is CASRRTGRKYEQYF.

The V and J genes are TRBV5-6 and TRBJ1-2; D is unclear. This CDR3 comprises 13 residues. Between the trimmed V and J ends, which lost 8 bases and 8 bases, there was a span of 19 bases. Per germline, CDR1 SGHDT and CDR2 YYEEEE. Written as DNA, the CDR3 is TGTGCCAGTGCTCAAGCAGGATTCGGGGGCTACACCTTC. It translates to CASAQAGFGGYTF.

The CDR3, as DNA: TGCAGCGTTCAACGGACTACCTCATTGGATGAGCAGTTCTTC. It translates to CSVQRTTSLDEQFF. The rearrangement joins TRBV29-1 to TRBJ2-1, with D perhaps matching TRBD2 (6 bases). The CDR3 runs 14 residues. Trimming pared 5 bases from V and 8 bases from J, leaving 19 bases between. Germline V CDR1 and CDR2: SQVTM, ANQGSEA.

The chain is built from TRBV19 and TRBJ2-2, with 11 bases lining up with TRBD2. Germline CDR1 and CDR2: LNHDA and SQIVND (reference sequence). With 1 base clipped from V and 0 bases from J, the junction kept 7 bases outside the gene matches. This CDR3 spans 19 amino acids. This chain's CDR3 is CASSIAPPGLAANTGELFF. In nucleotides, the CDR3 is TGTGCCAGTAGTATAGCCCCCCCGGGACTAGCGGCGAACACCGGGGAGCTGTTTTTT.

This chain joins TRBV10-1 and TRBJ2-2; 7 bases are shared with TRBD2. Germline CDR1 reads WNHNN; CDR2 reads SYGVQD (reference sequence). The CDR3 runs to 13 residues. Trimming removed 6 bases from V and 6 bases from J; junction bases left unmatched: 4. CDR3 DNA sequence: TGCGCCAGCAGCGGACTAGTCGCCGGGGAGCTGTTTTTT. The encoded protein is CASSGLVAGELFF.

This clone showed up just once. The chain couples TRBV12-5 to TRBJ2-4; D gene unclear. V lost 6 bases and J 7 bases, leaving 16 bases between the germline ends. The germline V gene encodes CDR1 LGHNT and CDR2 FRNRAP. The CDR3 has 14 amino acids. The CDR3 is CASGQLGRRNIQYF. The DNA for the CDR3 is TGTGCTAGTGGCCAACTTGGGCGGCGGAACATTCAGTACTTC.

This clone was counted once. The chain has TRBV19 and TRBJ2-2; possible D gene TRBD1, 6 bases. Germline values: CDR1 LNHDA, CDR2 SQIVND (reference sequence). The CDR3 contains 15 residues. Trimming shortened V by 7 bases and J by 3 bases, and 15 bases separated the two germline ends. CDR3 amino acids: CASTSRGSDTGELFF. The CDR3, as DNA: TGTGCCAGTACCTCGAGGGGGAGCGACACCGGGGAGCTGTTTTTT.

Concerning this clone: Its ends do not fully match the called genes, so a read error is possible. The genes are TRBV12-3 or TRBV12-4 and TRBJ2-1, with D maybe TRBD2 (5 bases). CDR3 length equals 12 residues. CDR3 sequence: CASSLRVGGCVF. In DNA form, the CDR3 reads TGTGCCAGCAGTTTACGAGTCGGCGGGTGCGTCTTC.

The chain links TRBV7-9 to TRBJ2-2, with D tentatively TRBD1 (6 bases). The CDR3 spans 16 residues. The V and J ends lost 4 bases and 5 bases respectively, with 17 bases between them. Germline CDR1 reads SEHNR; CDR2 reads FQNEAQ (reference sequence). CDR3 DNA sequence: TGTGCCAGCAGCTGGCTCAGGGGCCCAGGGACCGGGGAGCTGTTTTTT. Amino acids: CASSWLRGPGTGELFF.

J is TRBJ2-3 and V is TRBV18; the D gene is possibly TRBD2 (7 bases). The CDR3 is made up of 16 amino acids. Trimming took off 3 bases at V and 4 bases at J, with 17 bases between the two ends. Germline CDR1 KGHSH, CDR2 LQKENI. The CDR3: CASSPVGGPAPDTQYF. As DNA, the CDR3 is TGTGCCAGCTCACCTGTCGGGGGGCCGGCCCCAGATACGCAGTATTTT. Drawing the rest from reference TRBV18 and TRBJ2-3, the complete variable domain is NAGVMQNPRHLVRRRGQEARLRCSPMKGHSHVYWYRQLPEEGLKFMVYLQKENIIDESGMPKERFSAEFPKEGPSILRIQQVVRGDSAAYFCASSPVGGPAPDTQYFGPGTRLTVL.

This chain connects TRBV4-1 to TRBJ1-5; D remains ambiguous. This CDR3 is 17 amino acids long. CDR1 is MGHRA, CDR2 YSYEKL, per germline. Trimming cost V 0 bases and J 3 bases, with 15 bases left between them. The CDR3 sequence: CASSQDRSFSFNQPQHF. The CDR3 bases are TGCGCCAGCAGCCAAGATCGGTCCTTTTCTTTCAATCAGCCCCAGCATTTT.